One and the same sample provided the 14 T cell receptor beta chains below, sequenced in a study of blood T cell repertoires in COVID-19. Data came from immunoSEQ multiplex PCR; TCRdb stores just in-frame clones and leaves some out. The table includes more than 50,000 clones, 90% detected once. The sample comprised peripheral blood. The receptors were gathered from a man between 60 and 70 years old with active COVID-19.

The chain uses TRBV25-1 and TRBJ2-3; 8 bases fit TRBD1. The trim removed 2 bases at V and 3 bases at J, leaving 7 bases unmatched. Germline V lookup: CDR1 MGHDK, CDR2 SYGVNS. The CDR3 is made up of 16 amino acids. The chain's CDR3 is CASSEVDRGSTDTQYF. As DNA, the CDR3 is TGTGCCAGCAGTGAAGTCGACAGGGGAAGTACAGATACGCAGTATTTT. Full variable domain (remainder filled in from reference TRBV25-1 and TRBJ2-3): EADIYQTPRYLVIGTGKKITLECSQTMGHDKMYWYQQDPGMELHLIHYSYGVNSTEKGDLSSESTVSRIRTEHFPLTLESARPSHTSQYLCASSEVDRGSTDTQYFGPGTRLTVL.

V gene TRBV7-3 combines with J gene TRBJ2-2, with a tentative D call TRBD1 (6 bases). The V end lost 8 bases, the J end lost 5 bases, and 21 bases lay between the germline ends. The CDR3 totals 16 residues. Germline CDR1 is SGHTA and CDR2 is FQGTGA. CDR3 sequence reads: CASGQRGRGGTGELFF. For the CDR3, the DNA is TGTGCCAGCGGACAGAGGGGCAGGGGCGGGACCGGGGAGCTGTTTTTT.

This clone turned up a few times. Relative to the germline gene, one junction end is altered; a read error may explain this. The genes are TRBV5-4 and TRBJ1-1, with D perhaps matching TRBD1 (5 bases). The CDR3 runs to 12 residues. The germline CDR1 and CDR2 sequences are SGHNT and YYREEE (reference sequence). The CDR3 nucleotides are TGTGCCAGCAGCACCACTCGGGACTCCCCGATCTTT. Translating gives CASSTTRDSPIF.

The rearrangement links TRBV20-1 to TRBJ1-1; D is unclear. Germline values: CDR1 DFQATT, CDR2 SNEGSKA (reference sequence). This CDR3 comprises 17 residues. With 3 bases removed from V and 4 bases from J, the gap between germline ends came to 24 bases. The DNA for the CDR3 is TGCAGTGCTAGTAACAGAGTAAGTGTGGGTTTCGGCACTGAAGCTTTCTTT. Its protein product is CSASNRVSVGFGTEAFF.

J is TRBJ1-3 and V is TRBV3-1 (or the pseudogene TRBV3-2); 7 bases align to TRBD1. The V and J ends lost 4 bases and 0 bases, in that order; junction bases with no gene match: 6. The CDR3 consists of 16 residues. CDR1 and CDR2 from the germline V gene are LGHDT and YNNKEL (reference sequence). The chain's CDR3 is CASSPGQLLSGNTIYF. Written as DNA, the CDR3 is TGTGCCAGCAGCCCGGGACAGTTACTCTCTGGAAACACCATATATTTT.

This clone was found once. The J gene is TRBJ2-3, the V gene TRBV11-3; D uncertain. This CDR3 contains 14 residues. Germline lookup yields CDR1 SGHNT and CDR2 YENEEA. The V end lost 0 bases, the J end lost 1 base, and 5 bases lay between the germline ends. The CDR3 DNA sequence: TGTGCCAGCAGCTTAGATTCTCGCACAGATACGCAGTATTTT. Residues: CASSLDSRTDTQYF.

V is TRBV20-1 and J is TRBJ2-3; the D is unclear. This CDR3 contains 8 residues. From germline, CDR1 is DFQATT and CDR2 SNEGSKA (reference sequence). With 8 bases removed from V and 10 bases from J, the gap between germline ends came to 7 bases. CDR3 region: CSPTSQYF. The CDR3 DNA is TGCAGTCCAACATCGCAGTATTTT.

The CDR3 DNA follows: TGTGCCAGCAGCTCACCAGGGGGCGAGGATACGCAGTATTTT. This sequence encodes CASSSPGGEDTQYF. This chain uses TRBV9 with TRBJ2-3; TRBD1 agrees at 8 bases. This CDR3 comprises 14 residues. V shed 4 bases, J shed 6 bases, and the junction held 7 bases outside the gene matches. Germline CDR1 reads SGDLS; CDR2 reads YYNGEE.

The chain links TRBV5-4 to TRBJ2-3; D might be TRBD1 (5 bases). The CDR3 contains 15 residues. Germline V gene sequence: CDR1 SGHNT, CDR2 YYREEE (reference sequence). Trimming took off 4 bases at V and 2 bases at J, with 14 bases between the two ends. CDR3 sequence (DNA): TGTGCCAGCAGCCGGACCCAGGGCACCACAGATACGCAGTATTTT. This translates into CASSRTQGTTDTQYF. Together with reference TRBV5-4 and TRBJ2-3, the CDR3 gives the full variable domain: ETGVTQSPTHLIKTRGQQVTLRCSSQSGHNTVSWYQQALGQGPQFIFQYYREEENGRGNFPPRFSGLQFPNYSSELNVNALELDDSALYLCASSRTQGTTDTQYFGPGTRLTVL.

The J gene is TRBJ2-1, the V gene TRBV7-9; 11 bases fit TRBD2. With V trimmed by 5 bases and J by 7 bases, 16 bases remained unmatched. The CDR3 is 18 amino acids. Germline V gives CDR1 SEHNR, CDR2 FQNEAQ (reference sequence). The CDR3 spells CASSIETRSGRARNEQFF. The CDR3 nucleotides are TGTGCCAGCAGCATAGAGACCCGTAGCGGGAGGGCAAGAAATGAGCAGTTCTTC.

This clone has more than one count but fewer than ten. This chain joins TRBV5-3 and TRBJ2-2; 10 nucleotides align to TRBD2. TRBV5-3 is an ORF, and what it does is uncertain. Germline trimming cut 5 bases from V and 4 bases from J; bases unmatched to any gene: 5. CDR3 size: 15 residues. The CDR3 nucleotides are TGTGCCAGAAGAAGGCTAGCGGGGGTCACCGGGGAGCTGTTTTTT. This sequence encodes CARRRLAGVTGELFF.

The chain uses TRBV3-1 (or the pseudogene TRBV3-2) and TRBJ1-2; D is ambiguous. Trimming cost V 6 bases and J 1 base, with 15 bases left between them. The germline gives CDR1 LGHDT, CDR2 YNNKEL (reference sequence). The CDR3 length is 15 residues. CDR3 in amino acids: CASRAQGRDNYGYTF. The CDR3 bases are TGTGCCAGCAGGGCCCAAGGACGGGATAACTATGGCTACACCTTC.

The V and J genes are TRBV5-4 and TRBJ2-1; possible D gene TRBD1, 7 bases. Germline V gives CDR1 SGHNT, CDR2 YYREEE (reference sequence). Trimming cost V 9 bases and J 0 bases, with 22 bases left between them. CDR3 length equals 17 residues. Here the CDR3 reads CAMSPGGRWSSYNEQFF. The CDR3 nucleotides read TGTGCCATGTCCCCAGGGGGGCGATGGAGCTCCTACAATGAGCAGTTCTTC.

CDR3: CASSSTIGEQYF. In DNA, the CDR3 is TGTGCCAGCAGCTCTACTATCGGCGAGCAGTACTTC. The J gene is TRBJ2-7, the V gene TRBV5-4, with no clear D. Germline values: CDR1 SGHNT, CDR2 YYREEE (reference sequence). The CDR3 totals 12 residues. Trimming removed 3 bases at V and 6 bases at J, with 10 bases between.